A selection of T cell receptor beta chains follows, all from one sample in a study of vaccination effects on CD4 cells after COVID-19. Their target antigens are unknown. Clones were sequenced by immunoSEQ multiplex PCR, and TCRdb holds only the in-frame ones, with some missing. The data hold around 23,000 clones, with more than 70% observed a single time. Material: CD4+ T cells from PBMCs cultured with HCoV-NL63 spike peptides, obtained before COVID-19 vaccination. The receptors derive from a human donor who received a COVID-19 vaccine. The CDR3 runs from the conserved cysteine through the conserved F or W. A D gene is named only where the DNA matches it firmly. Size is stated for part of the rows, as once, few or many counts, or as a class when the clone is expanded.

DNA: TGCAGCGTCGCCCGGACAGGGGGCGGTGAAGCTTTCTTT
CDR3: CSVARTGGGEAFF
J: TRBJ1-1
size: once
D: TRBD1
V: TRBV29-1

DNA: TGTGCCAGCGGACAGGGTAGATCACCCCTCCACTTT
CDR3: CASGQGRSPLHF
J: TRBJ1-6
size: -
D: TRBD1
V: TRBV25-1

DNA: TGTGCCAGCAGCCAAGATTTGTCGGATCTTCAGCCCCAGCATTTT
CDR3: CASSQDLSDLQPQHF
J: TRBJ1-5
size: -
D: -
V: TRBV3-1/TRBV3-2

DNA: TGTGCCAGCAGTTACGCAGGAACCAATGAGCAGTTCTTC
CDR3: CASSYAGTNEQFF
J: TRBJ2-1
size: -
D: -
V: TRBV6-5

DNA: TGTGCCAGCAGCGTAGGGACTAGCGGGGGCTACAATGAGCAGTTCTTC
CDR3: CASSVGTSGGYNEQFF
J: TRBJ2-1
size: -
D: TRBD2
V: TRBV9

DNA: TGCGCCAGCAGCCCTTCGACAGGGCAGCCCCAGCATTTT
CDR3: CASSPSTGQPQHF
J: TRBJ1-5
size: few
D: TRBD1
V: TRBV10-1

DNA: TGTGCCAGCAGTTTAAGCTACAATGAGCAGTTCTTC
CDR3: CASSLSYNEQFF
J: TRBJ2-1
size: -
D: -
V: TRBV12-3/TRBV12-4

DNA: TGCGCCAGCGGATTTAGGGACACCGGGGAGCTGTTTTTT
CDR3: CASGFRDTGELFF
J: TRBJ2-2
size: -
D: -
V: TRBV5-1

DNA: TGTGCCAGCAGTGAAGCGGGCAGGGGGCAAGGCTACACCTTC
CDR3: CASSEAGRGQGYTF
J: TRBJ1-2
size: once
D: TRBD1
V: TRBV2

DNA: TGTGCCAGCAGCTTAGCCAGCGGCGGCACCGGGGAGCTGTTTTTT
CDR3: CASSLASGGTGELFF
J: TRBJ2-2
size: once
D: -
V: TRBV11-3

DNA: TGTGCCAGTAGTATCCCAGGGGGTGTAGATACGCAGTATTTT
CDR3: CASSIPGGVDTQYF
J: TRBJ2-3
size: -
D: TRBD1
V: TRBV19

DNA: TGCGCCAGCAGCTTAGGGACAGGGGGTTCCCTTAGCTCCTACAATGAGCAGTTCTTC
CDR3: CASSLGTGGSLSSYNEQFF
J: TRBJ2-1
size: once
D: TRBD1
V: TRBV5-1

DNA: TGTGCCAGTAGTATCTTTAGCGGGGGGGTAATAGATACGCAGTATTTT
CDR3: CASSIFSGGVIDTQYF
J: TRBJ2-3
size: -
D: TRBD2
V: TRBV19

DNA: TGTGCCAGCAGCTTAGATCAGGGGGGGGCTTCACCCCTCCACTTT
CDR3: CASSLDQGGASPLHF
J: TRBJ1-6
size: -
D: TRBD1
V: TRBV11-2

DNA: TGTGCCAGCAGCAGCCGGACAGGGAAGGACGAGCAGTACTTC
CDR3: CASSSRTGKDEQYF
J: TRBJ2-7
size: -
D: TRBD1
V: TRBV7-9

DNA: TGTGCCGGAGGACAGGGGCATCTTCGAGGGACTGAAGCTTTCTTT
CDR3: CAGGQGHLRGTEAFF
J: TRBJ1-1
size: -
D: TRBD1
V: TRBV7-9

DNA: TGTGCCAGCAGCTGGGGACAGAACACTGAAGCTTTCTTT
CDR3: CASSWGQNTEAFF
J: TRBJ1-1
size: -
D: -
V: TRBV6-5

DNA: TGTGCCAGCAGACAGAACAGACTCTCCTACGAGCAGTACTTC
CDR3: CASRQNRLSYEQYF
J: TRBJ2-7
size: -
D: -
V: TRBV2

DNA: TGTGCCAGCAGCGTAGAGGGTCAGGGCTACACTGAAGCTTTCTTT
CDR3: CASSVEGQGYTEAFF
J: TRBJ1-1
size: -
D: -
V: TRBV9

DNA: TGTGCCACCAGTGATCCGACTAGCGGTTTAGTCTTCGGAGCAGATACGCAGTATTTT
CDR3: CATSDPTSGLVFGADTQYF
J: TRBJ2-3
size: -
D: TRBD2
V: TRBV24-1

DNA: TGTGCCAGCAGCTGGAGGGGCACTGAAGCTTTCTTT
CDR3: CASSWRGTEAFF
J: TRBJ1-1
size: -
D: -
V: TRBV5-8

DNA: TGCGCCAGCAGCCATCTCCCTGGTACAGATACGCAGTATTTT
CDR3: CASSHLPGTDTQYF
J: TRBJ2-3
size: -
D: -
V: TRBV4-1

DNA: TGCGCCAGCAGCGAGGACGGGGGAAACACCATATATTTT
CDR3: CASSEDGGNTIYF
J: TRBJ1-3
size: -
D: -
V: TRBV5-1

DNA: TGTGCCAGCAGCGTAGACCTAATGAACACTGAAGCTTTCTTT
CDR3: CASSVDLMNTEAFF
J: TRBJ1-1
size: few
D: -
V: TRBV9

DNA: TGCAGTGCTAGTTTTACCCAGGGGATAGATGAAAAACTGTTTTTT
CDR3: CSASFTQGIDEKLFF
J: TRBJ1-4
size: -
D: -
V: TRBV20-1

DNA: TGCGCCAGCAGTGAGTCCGGCAGGAGGGGTCTGTTTTTT
CDR3: CASSESGRRGLFF
J: TRBJ1-4
size: -
D: -
V: TRBV10-1

DNA: TGTGCCAGCTCACCAGTCACGAGGGTTGTTTCTGGAAACACCATATATTTT
CDR3: CASSPVTRVVSGNTIYF
J: TRBJ1-3
size: -
D: -
V: TRBV18

DNA: TGCGCCAGCAGAAGAGACCAGAACACAGATACGCAGTATTTT
CDR3: CASRRDQNTDTQYF
J: TRBJ2-3
size: -
D: -
V: TRBV10-1

DNA: TGTGCCAGCAGTGGGCTTGGGGCCTCCAATCAGCCCCAGCATTTT
CDR3: CASSGLGASNQPQHF
J: TRBJ1-5
size: medium-sized
D: -
V: TRBV2

DNA: TGTGCTAGTGGCCGCGGAATGAACACTGAAGCTTTCTTT
CDR3: CASGRGMNTEAFF
J: TRBJ1-1
size: -
D: -
V: TRBV12-5

DNA: TGTGCCAGTAGAAGAGACAGGGTAATTGGCTACACCTTC
CDR3: CASRRDRVIGYTF
J: TRBJ1-2
size: -
D: TRBD1
V: TRBV19

DNA: TGTGCCAGCAGCCCCCCCGGTCAGGGGACGACCGGGGAGCTGTTTTTT
CDR3: CASSPPGQGTTGELFF
J: TRBJ2-2
size: -
D: -
V: TRBV13

DNA: TGTGCCAGCAGTCCTTCGGGTCAGCCCCAGCATTTT
CDR3: CASSPSGQPQHF
J: TRBJ1-5
size: -
D: -
V: TRBV12-3/TRBV12-4

DNA: TGTGCCAGCAGCTTAAACGTCCGGCCCGCGGGTGAGCAGTTCTTC
CDR3: CASSLNVRPAGEQFF
J: TRBJ2-1
size: -
D: -
V: TRBV7-8

DNA: TGTGCCAGCAGTTTAGGGAAGAACACTGAAGCTTTCTTT
CDR3: CASSLGKNTEAFF
J: TRBJ1-1
size: few
D: -
V: TRBV12-3/TRBV12-4

DNA: TGCGCCAGCAGGACAGGCAACACCGGGGAGCTGTTTTTT
CDR3: CASRTGNTGELFF
J: TRBJ2-2
size: few
D: -
V: TRBV5-1

DNA: TGCGCCAGCAGCCTAGAGACAGGTTCAAGCTCCTACAATGAGCAGTTCTTC
CDR3: CASSLETGSSSYNEQFF
J: TRBJ2-1
size: -
D: -
V: TRBV4-1

DNA: TGTGCCAGCAGTGAAGAGTCACCCCTCCACTTT
CDR3: CASSEESPLHF
J: TRBJ1-6
size: -
D: -
V: TRBV2

DNA: TGTGCCAGCACCCGACAGGGATCCTACGAGCAGTACTTC
CDR3: CASTRQGSYEQYF
J: TRBJ2-7
size: -
D: TRBD1
V: TRBV6-5

DNA: TGCAGCGTTGTACAGGGGCTTAACTATGGCTACACCTTC
CDR3: CSVVQGLNYGYTF
J: TRBJ1-2
size: -
D: TRBD1
V: TRBV29-1